Sequencing of this T cell receptor (beta chain) was carried out in a study of T cell responses to AZD1222 COVID-19 vaccine. This clone was recorded a few times. Its antigen is still unknown. The V gene end was trimmed by 0 bases and the J gene end by 6 bases; junction bases not matched to a gene: 4. Germline V gene lookup returns CDR1 MNHNS and CDR2 SASEGT. The CDR3 has 15 amino acids. Findings of the study overall: It should be noted that donors were predominantly white British and more often female, and clonal diversity was possibly underestimated. Sampled repertoires all dated from after the peak T cell response. Increases in Spike-specific TCR breadth and depth were seen after two AZD1222 doses.

The repertoire was sequenced with immunoSEQ multiplex PCR; TCRdb's copy has only in-frame clones and lacks some. The sample has 140,000 or so clones; approximately 92% are singletons. The TCR comes from an adult in good health. The rearrangement joins TRBV6-1 to TRBJ1-5; 8 nucleotides agree with TRBD1. The starting material was peripheral blood, obtained on day 0 of AZD1222 vaccination. CDR3 sequence (DNA): TGTGCCAGCAGTGAAGCATCAGGGGGCGTTCAGCCCCAGCATTTT. It translates to CASSEASGGVQPQHF.